This section outlines one T cell receptor beta chain sequence together with its context. It lacks a known antigen. Base qualities are not at hand, and no much larger clone is one base apart. Whole blood was collected in K2EDTA tubes by collaborating institutions according to the institutions' own protocols. Collaborator samples were shipped for TCRbeta analysis as frozen whole blood, isolated PBMCs, or DNA extracted from either sample type. The CDR3 starts with the cysteine, ends with the phenylalanine, and has 13 residues. Only the CDR3 part of the read is kept: 39 bases, read in frame from the first base. V is clipped by 4 bases and J by 8 bases, and the sequence between their germline boundaries is 12 bases long. Looking up the germline V gene yields CDR1 SGDLS and CDR2 YYNGEE. The immunoSEQ Assay, a bias-controlled multiplex PCR, was used to amplify TCRbeta CDR3 regions from genomic DNA. As for the original processing: Within the assay, amplification of reference gene primers was used to estimate how many nucleated cells each sample contained. To quantify the absolute abundance of each unique TCRbeta CDR3 rearrangement, sequence reads were collapsed and filtered. For each sample, productive Simpson clonality was calculated as the square root of Simpson's diversity index over productive rearrangements. In its TCRdb copy, this immuneACCESS table keeps in-frame sequences only and misses some clones. Where compared with another copy, unresolved V genes explain less than half of these, and the others have no known cause. V, J and clone size derive from that table, while D and trimming were established from the DNA sequence. A total of about 76,000 clones appear in this sample, roughly 88% of them only once. The ten largest clones add up to roughly 5% of the sample.

The data were taken from a study of blood T cell repertoires in COVID-19 (dated by TCRdb to between 2020 and 2021). Study-wide context: Collaborator samples came from the United States, Italy and Spain and covered acute and convalescent phases of COVID-19. Where available, HLA class I and class II types were obtained from metadata supplied by the sample provider rather than from assay-based typing. The repertoires were released in a freely available public database meant as a resource for research on the immune response to SARS-CoV-2. The sample metadata nearly always contained a de-identified subject ID, COVID-19 status, age in years and sex. The prospective study material was composed of cDNA or gDNA derived from T cells, B-cell-depleted T cells, or PBMCs. Subjects who had been exposed to COVID-19, were actively infected with it, or had recovered from it provided the deeply sampled blood TCRbeta repertoires that made up the dataset. Samples came from the ongoing ImmuneRACE study (first 160 participants) plus 1,254 subjects from 6 global collaborators.

Results the study describes overall, beyond this receptor: Clinical and demographic metadata were provided uncurated, with the amount varying by source and participant.

The receptor was derived from a man aged 50-60 years with active COVID-19. Material: peripheral blood. The receptor chain draws on TRBV9 and TRBJ1-4; no D segment can be confidently identified. The DNA sequence is given as TGTGCCAGCAGCCCCATGGGCACCGAAAAACTGTTTTTT. This yields the protein CASSPMGTEKLFF.